Listed below are T cell receptor beta chains from one sample, sequenced in a study of blood T cells in healthy people across ages. One entry per CDR3 protein, called by TCRdb with MiXCR from the 5' RACE reads. This sample carries around 1,000,000 distinct CDR3 sequences, around two fifths of them seen once, and the ten largest clones take around 12%. Input material: blood. The receptors were gathered from a man between 18 and 35 years old in good health. Both conserved end residues are part of each CDR3. D genes are given only for firm matches. Clone size is shown for a subset of rows, as once, few, many or a class of expanded clone.

v_call,j_call,d_call,clone_size,cdr3_nt,cdr3_aa
TRBV10-3,TRBJ1-5,-,-,TGTGCCATCAGTGAAGCGGGGACTCGACAGCCCCAGCATTTT,CAISEAGTRQPQHF
TRBV9,TRBJ2-3,TRBD2,few,TGTGCCAGCAGCTCCAGACTAGCCCTCAGCACAGATACGCAGTATTTT,CASSSRLALSTDTQYF
TRBV29-1,TRBJ2-7,-,-,TGCAGCGTAGAGAGGACTTTTAAGGATGAGCAGTACTTC,CSVERTFKDEQYF
TRBV12-3/TRBV12-4,TRBJ1-5,TRBD1,-,TGTGTCAGCAGTTTACGACAGGGCGTCTCAGGACAGCCCCAGCATTTT,CVSSLRQGVSGQPQHF
TRBV14,TRBJ1-1,TRBD1,-,TGTGCCAGCAGCCAAGCCAGGGGGCTACGAGCTTTCTTT,CASSQARGLRAFF
TRBV12-3/TRBV12-4,TRBJ2-1,-,few,TGTGCCAGCAGTCTCTCCCCGGGGAGCTCCTACAATGAGCAGTTCTTC,CASSLSPGSSYNEQFF
TRBV18,TRBJ1-5,TRBD1,-,TGTGCCAGCTCACCACCGTTGACAGGGGGCAAACAGCCCCAGCATTTT,CASSPPLTGGKQPQHF
TRBV20-1,TRBJ2-1,-,-,TGCAGTGCTAGACCGTACAATGAGCAGTTCTTC,CSARPYNEQFF
TRBV20-1,TRBJ1-1,-,-,TGCAGTGCCACTACTAAGAACACTGAAGCTTTCTTT,CSATTKNTEAFF
TRBV9,TRBJ2-6,TRBD1,-,TGTGCCAGCAGTTCGGGACAGGGCTCTGGGGCCAACGTCCTGACTTTC,CASSSGQGSGANVLTF
TRBV10-3,TRBJ2-3,TRBD1,-,TGTGCCATCAGTGCGGAAGGGGGCCCCGGGGATACGCAGTATTTT,CAISAEGGPGDTQYF
TRBV6-5,TRBJ2-1,-,few,TGTGCCAGCAGTTACTCGGTCGGCGAGAGCTCCTACAATGAGCAGTTCTTC,CASSYSVGESSYNEQFF
TRBV4-1,TRBJ1-1,TRBD1,-,TGCGCCAGCAGCCGTCTCGACAGGGTAAGCACTGAAGCTTTCTTT,CASSRLDRVSTEAFF
TRBV12-3/TRBV12-4,TRBJ2-1,-,few,TGTGCCAGCGGGGACTTTGGACTCAATGAGCAGTTCTTC,CASGDFGLNEQFF
TRBV30,TRBJ1-1,TRBD1,once,TGTGCCTGGAGCAACAGGGGGAACACTGAAGCTTTCTTT,CAWSNRGNTEAFF
TRBV28,TRBJ1-5,TRBD1,few,TGTGCCAGCAGTCTTATAGGGGACAGTAGCAATCAGCCCCAGCATTTT,CASSLIGDSSNQPQHF
TRBV20-1,TRBJ2-7,-,many,TGCAGTGCTAGAGGGCCGGACGAGCAGTACTTC,CSARGPDEQYF
TRBV13,TRBJ2-1,TRBD2,-,TGTGCCAGCAGCTTAGGGGGCGGGGGGGGATTCAATGAGCAGTTCTTC,CASSLGGGGGFNEQFF
TRBV7-8,TRBJ2-2,TRBD2,-,TGTGCCAGCAGCGCAACCGGGACTAGCGGCGGGGAGCTGTTTTTT,CASSATGTSGGELFF
TRBV20-1,TRBJ2-5,TRBD2,-,TGCAGTGCTAGAGTAAATGCCGGGGGGATACGAGAGACCCAGTACTTC,CSARVNAGGIRETQYF
TRBV7-2,TRBJ1-1,-,few,TGTGCCAGCAGCTTATGGTGGGACACTGAAGCTTTCTTT,CASSLWWDTEAFF
TRBV29-1,TRBJ1-4,-,few,TGCAGCGTAGTGGACAGAACAACTAATGAAAAACTGTTTTTT,CSVVDRTTNEKLFF
TRBV7-9,TRBJ1-5,TRBD1,-,TGTGCCAGCAGCCTAACGACAGGGACCAATCAGCCCCAGCATTTT,CASSLTTGTNQPQHF
TRBV4-2,TRBJ1-3,-,-,TGTGCCAGCAGCCAAGATTGGGCAGGCCGCTCTGGAAACACCATATATTTT,CASSQDWAGRSGNTIYF
TRBV7-9,TRBJ1-2,-,-,TGTGCCAGCAGCGCTGCGGGGGACTATGGCTACACCTTC,CASSAAGDYGYTF
TRBV12-3/TRBV12-4,TRBJ1-5,-,few,TGTGCCAGCAGCCCGGAGGCGTATAGCAATCAGCCCCAGCATTTT,CASSPEAYSNQPQHF
TRBV12-3/TRBV12-4,TRBJ2-1,TRBD2,few,TGTGCCAGCAGTTTAGTTGGGGCTAGCGGGGAAGATGAGCAGTTCTTC,CASSLVGASGEDEQFF
TRBV5-6,TRBJ1-2,-,-,TGTGCCAGCAGCTTGGGAGGGGACCAAGTCTATGGCTACACCTTC,CASSLGGDQVYGYTF
TRBV6-2/TRBV6-3,TRBJ1-4,TRBD1,-,TGTGCAAGCGGAAACAGGGGGCTGGATAATGAAAAACTGTTTTTT,CASGNRGLDNEKLFF
TRBV4-3,TRBJ1-1,-,-,TGCGCCAGCAGCCAAGAACCCGAGACACCGAACACTGAAGCTTTCTTT,CASSQEPETPNTEAFF
TRBV5-8,TRBJ2-7,-,few,TGTGCCAGCAGCTTGAGGGAGCGTGTCACCTACGAGCAGTACTTC,CASSLRERVTYEQYF
TRBV4-2,TRBJ1-6,TRBD1,-,TGTGCCAGCAGCCAAGAACAGGGGGTAGTCTATAATTCACCCCTCCACTTT,CASSQEQGVVYNSPLHF
TRBV6-2/TRBV6-3,TRBJ2-5,-,few,TGTGCTTCCGACGGGGGGCCTTGGGAGACCCAGTACTTC,CASDGGPWETQYF
TRBV4-1,TRBJ2-7,TRBD2,many,TGCGCCAGCAGCCAAGTCCTAGCGGAAAACTACGAGCAGTACTTC,CASSQVLAENYEQYF
TRBV7-9,TRBJ2-1,TRBD2,-,TGTGCCAGCAGCAGCCCACTAGCGGGAAAGCACAATGAGCAGTTCTTC,CASSSPLAGKHNEQFF
TRBV13,TRBJ2-3,TRBD2,-,TGTGCCAGCAGCTTCCTAGCGGGGGGTCATACAACAGATACGCAGTATTTT,CASSFLAGGHTTDTQYF
TRBV11-2,TRBJ2-1,-,few,TGTGCCAGCAGCTTAATCCAGGGGGGCTACAATGAGCAGTTCTTC,CASSLIQGGYNEQFF
TRBV12-3/TRBV12-4,TRBJ1-1,-,-,TGTGCCAGCAGTCCACAGGTGGAGGTCGCTGAAGCTTTCTTT,CASSPQVEVAEAFF
TRBV15,TRBJ2-5,-,-,TGTGCCACCAGCAGCACCCTAGCTGAGCAGTACTTC,CATSSTLAEQYF
TRBV3-1,TRBJ2-5,-,-,TGTGCCAGCAGGAAAGGGGAGACCCAGTACTTC,CASRKGETQYF
TRBV5-1,TRBJ2-1,-,-,TGCGCCAGCAGCTTGGACCAAGAGACCCAGTTCTTC,CASSLDQETQFF
TRBV4-1,TRBJ1-2,TRBD1,-,TGCGCCAGCAGCCCCACGGGGACAGAAAAATCCTATGGCTACACCTTC,CASSPTGTEKSYGYTF
TRBV6-2/TRBV6-3,TRBJ2-1,-,-,TGTGCCAGCAGCGGACAGACCTACAATGGGCAGTTCTTC,CASSGQTYNGQFF
TRBV4-1,TRBJ1-5,TRBD1,-,TGCGCCAGCAGCCAAGATAGGACAGGACCAAATCAGCCCCAGCATTTT,CASSQDRTGPNQPQHF
TRBV6-2/TRBV6-3,TRBJ2-7,-,few,TGTGCCAGCAGTTACACTGGGTTCTACTACGAGCAGTACTTC,CASSYTGFYYEQYF